This T cell receptor (beta chain) was recovered during a study of Ad26.COV2.S vaccination and SARS-CoV-2 variants. Overall study: Intramuscularly, Ad26.COV2.S was given either once or twice, 56 days apart.

Assay used: immunoSEQ multiplex PCR; TCRdb lists only in-frame clones, some missing. Among a few hundred thousand clones listed, around 87% were seen once. Documented treatment: around 19 received Ad26.COV2.S at low or high dose, single or two shots; several received placebo; per-sample allocation not given. The study sampled participants on day 63 after the first vaccine or placebo injection. Aged 18-55 years, donor was enrolled in Boston in the early 2020s. Worth noting for this clone: Its antigen remains unidentified.

Study-level points and caveats: It was vaccine recipients, not placebo recipients, who had the higher spike-specific TCR breadth.

This TCR was recovered from a person between 18 and 59 years old who received the Ad26.COV2.S COVID-19 vaccine or a placebo. This specimen consisted of peripheral blood, obtained in a trial of Ad26.COV2.S vaccine versus placebo.

CDR3 in DNA: TGTGCCACCAGTGATTTCGGGGGCCGCGGCTACACCTTC. It codes for CATSDFGGRGYTF. The genes are TRBV24-1 and TRBJ1-2, with TRBD1 as a possible D gene (6 bases). The CDR3 has 13 amino acids. V lost 1 base, J lost 8 bases, and 10 bases lay in between. Germline CDR1 reads KGHDR; CDR2 reads SFDVKD.